This T cell receptor beta chain came from a study of cytomegalovirus exposure and HLA in healthy donors. Whole-study results and caveats: Using the classifier, cytomegalovirus status was reportedly diagnosed with high specificity and sensitivity.

Per germline, CDR1 SGDLS and CDR2 YYNGEE. This CDR3 comprises 16 residues. V lost 0 bases and J lost 4; bases outside the gene matches: 8. This clone was observed a handful of times. Antigen: not known. Primers included in the PCR were 60 Vbeta and 13 Jbeta primers. The protocol was immunoSEQ multiplex PCR, while the TCRdb copy is restricted to in-frame clones and leaves out a portion. The profile shows roughly 200,000 clones, 86% of them singletons. The TCR originated in a woman younger than 45 in good health and CMV-seronegative. Material: PBMCs. The V gene is TRBV9, the J gene TRBJ1-1, with 8 bases matching TRBD1. CDR3 nucleotides: TGTGCCAGCAGCGTAGGAGACAGGGGAGGCGGCACTGAAGCTTTCTTT. It specifies CASSVGDRGGGTEAFF.